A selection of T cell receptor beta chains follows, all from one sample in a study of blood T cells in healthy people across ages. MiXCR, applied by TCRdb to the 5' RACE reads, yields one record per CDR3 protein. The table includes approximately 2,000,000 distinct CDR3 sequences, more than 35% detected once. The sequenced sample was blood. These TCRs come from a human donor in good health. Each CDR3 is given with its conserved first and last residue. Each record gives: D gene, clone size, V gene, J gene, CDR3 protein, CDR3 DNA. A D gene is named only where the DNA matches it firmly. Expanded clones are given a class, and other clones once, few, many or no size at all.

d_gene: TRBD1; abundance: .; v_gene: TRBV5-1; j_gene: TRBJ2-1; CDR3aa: CASSTGQGSHEQFF; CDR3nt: TGCGCCAGCAGCACAGGACAGGGATCCCATGAGCAGTTCTTC
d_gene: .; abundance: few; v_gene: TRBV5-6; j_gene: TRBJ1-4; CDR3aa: CASSLLRIDNLGEKLFF; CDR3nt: TGTGCCAGCAGCTTGTTGAGAATCGACAATCTAGGCGAAAAACTGTTTTTT
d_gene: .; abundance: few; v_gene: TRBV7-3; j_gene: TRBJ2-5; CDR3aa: CASSLRGGAQETQYF; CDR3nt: TGTGCCAGCAGCTTAAGGGGCGGAGCCCAAGAGACCCAGTACTTC
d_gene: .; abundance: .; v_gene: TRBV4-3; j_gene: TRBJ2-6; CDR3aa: CASSQVVGSGANVLTF; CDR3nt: TGCGCCAGCAGCCAAGTGGTCGGGTCTGGGGCCAACGTCCTGACTTTC
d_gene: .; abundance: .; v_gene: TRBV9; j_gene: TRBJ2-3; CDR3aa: CASSVGSGTNTQYF; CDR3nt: TGTGCCAGCAGCGTAGGTTCAGGTACGAATACGCAGTATTTT
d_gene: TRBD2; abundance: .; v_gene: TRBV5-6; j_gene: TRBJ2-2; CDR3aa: CASSFGRSGRTNTGELFF; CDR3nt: TGTGCCAGCAGCTTTGGTCGGAGCGGGAGGACCAACACCGGGGAGCTGTTTTTT
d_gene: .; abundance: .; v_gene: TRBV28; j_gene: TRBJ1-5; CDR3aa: CAGSFRGRMIQPQHF; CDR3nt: TGTGCCGGCAGTTTTCGGGGGAGGATGATACAGCCCCAGCATTTT
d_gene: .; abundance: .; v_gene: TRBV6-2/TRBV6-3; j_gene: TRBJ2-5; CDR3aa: CASSYGILSRRETQYF; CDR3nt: TGTGCCAGCAGTTACGGGATCCTGTCAAGGCGAGAGACCCAGTACTTC
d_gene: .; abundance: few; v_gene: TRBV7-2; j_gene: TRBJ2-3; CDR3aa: CASSFDYGADTQYF; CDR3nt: TGTGCCAGCAGCTTCGACTATGGTGCAGATACGCAGTATTTT
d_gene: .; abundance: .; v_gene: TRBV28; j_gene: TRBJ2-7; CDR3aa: CASSSHNRKGQLSYEQYF; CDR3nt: TGTGCCAGCAGTTCCCACAACAGAAAAGGACAACTCTCCTACGAGCAGTACTTC
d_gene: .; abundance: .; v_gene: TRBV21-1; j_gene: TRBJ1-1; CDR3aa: CARDKEAFF; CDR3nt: TGTGCCAGGGATAAGGAAGCTTTCTTT
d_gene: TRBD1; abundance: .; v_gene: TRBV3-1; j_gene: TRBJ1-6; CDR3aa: CASSHLTGQGSPLHF; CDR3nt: TGTGCCAGCAGCCATTTGACAGGGCAAGGTTCACCCCTCCACTTT
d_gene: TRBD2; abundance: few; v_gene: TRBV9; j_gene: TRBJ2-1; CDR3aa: CASSVAIAGWDEQFF; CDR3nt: TGTGCCAGCAGCGTAGCAATAGCGGGGTGGGATGAGCAGTTCTTC
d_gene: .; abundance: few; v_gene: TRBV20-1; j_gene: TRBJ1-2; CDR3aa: CSASPGHGYTF; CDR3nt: TGCAGTGCTAGCCCCGGTCACGGCTACACCTTC
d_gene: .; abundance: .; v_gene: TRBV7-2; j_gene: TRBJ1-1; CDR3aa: CASSLEEGLVAFF; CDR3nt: TGTGCCAGCAGCTTAGAAGAAGGGTTAGTGGCTTTCTTT